These T cell receptor beta chains were read from a single sample in a study of blood T cell repertoires in COVID-19. Generated by immunoSEQ multiplex PCR, the TCRdb table keeps only in-frame clones and is missing some. The data contain a few hundred thousand clones, 85% to 90% of them singletons. The sequencing input was peripheral blood. The receptors derive from a woman aged 40 to 49 who had recovered from COVID-19. CDR3s include the opening cysteine and the closing phenylalanine or tryptophan. The D gene is left open where the match is weak. Clone size appears in some rows only: once, few, many, or a class for an expanded clone.

TRBJ1-1 TRBV12-3/TRBV12-4 few - TGTGCCAGCAGCAGGGAAAACACTGAAGCTTTCTTT CASSRENTEAFF
TRBJ1-2 TRBV18 - - TGTGCCAGCTCACCGGTCATTCTGGGCAACTATGGCTACACCTTC CASSPVILGNYGYTF
TRBJ2-2 TRBV27 once TRBD2 TGTGCCAGCCGTCCGGGGGGGCGCGTCACCGGGGAGCTGTTTTTT CASRPGGRVTGELFF
TRBJ1-6 TRBV4-3 - - TGCGCCAGCAGCCAGGGGGCGAGAAATTCACCCCTCCACTTT CASSQGARNSPLHF
TRBJ1-2 TRBV24-1 - - TGTGCCACCAGTGATTTGCACTTGGGGGCCGGCTATGGCTACACCTTC CATSDLHLGAGYGYTF
TRBJ2-2 TRBV11-2 - TRBD1 TGTGCCAGCAGCTTAGTAGTCAGGGGGCGGACCGGGGAGCTGTTTTTT CASSLVVRGRTGELFF
TRBJ2-3 TRBV9 - TRBD2 TGTGCCAGCAGCGCCCTGGGACTAGCTGAAACAGATACGCAGTATTTT CASSALGLAETDTQYF
TRBJ2-2 TRBV7-6 - TRBD2 TGTGCCAGCAGCCCCCTTCCCTGGACTAGCGGGAGAGTCACCGGGGAGCTGTTTTTT CASSPLPWTSGRVTGELFF
TRBJ1-2 TRBV4-1 - - TGCGCCAGCAGCCAAGGGCGGGGGCAGATCCCCTATGGCTACACCTTC CASSQGRGQIPYGYTF
TRBJ1-4 TRBV7-9 - TRBD1 TGTGCCAGCAGCTTAGTAGGACAGGGTGGCGAAAAACTGTTTTTT CASSLVGQGGEKLFF
TRBJ2-7 TRBV4-3 - - TGCGCCAGCAGCCAGGGCCCAGGGGCGGGCTACGAGCAGTACTTC CASSQGPGAGYEQYF
TRBJ2-2 TRBV5-6 few - TGTGCCAGCAGCTTGGGGCAGGGAACGAACACCGGGGAGCTGTTTTTT CASSLGQGTNTGELFF
TRBJ2-2 TRBV6-2/TRBV6-3 - TRBD2 TGTGCCAGCAGTTCCCCCGGACTAGCGGCCACCGGGGAGCTGTTTTTT CASSSPGLAATGELFF
TRBJ2-1 TRBV6-6 - TRBD2 TGTGCCAGCAGTCCCCCCGGGACTAGCGGGAGGCCCAATGAGCAGTTCTTC CASSPPGTSGRPNEQFF
TRBJ2-1 TRBV7-2 - TRBD2 TGTGCCAGCAGCGGTAGCGGGGGCTTTGGGGAGCAGTTCTTC CASSGSGGFGEQFF
TRBJ2-1 TRBV19 once TRBD2 TGTGCCAGTAGCCCGGGACTAGCGGGATTAAGCTTCGGGTGGGGCTACAATGAGCAGTTCTTC CASSPGLAGLSFGWGYNEQFF
TRBJ1-5 TRBV7-2 - - TGTGCCAGCAGCCCCCGGGGGTTTCAGAGACAGCCCCAGCATTTT CASSPRGFQRQPQHF
TRBJ1-5 TRBV19 few TRBD1 TGTGCCAGTAGTACCGGGACAGGAGCCTATAGCAATCAGCCCCAGCATTTT CASSTGTGAYSNQPQHF
TRBJ2-3 TRBV7-8 - - TGTGCCAGCAGCTTGGGGGCCGAGGGAGATACGCAGTATTTT CASSLGAEGDTQYF
TRBJ2-3 TRBV24-1 - TRBD2 TGTGCCACCAGTGACACTAGCGGGAGGACAGATACGCAGTATTTT CATSDTSGRTDTQYF
TRBJ1-2 TRBV15 few - TGTGCCACCAGCGGGCACAGGTCCTACTATGGCTACACCTTC CATSGHRSYYGYTF
TRBJ1-2 TRBV24-1 - - TGTGCCACCAGTGATCCCCCCGGGGTTGGCTACACCTTC CATSDPPGVGYTF
TRBJ2-3 TRBV5-1 - - TGCGCCAGCAGCTTTACGGGGTTTAGTACAGATACGCAGTATTTT CASSFTGFSTDTQYF
TRBJ2-1 TRBV28 - TRBD2 TGTGCCAGCAGTTCCCTAGCCGGGACTAGCGGGAGGCTGGGGAATGAGCAGTTCTTC CASSSLAGTSGRLGNEQFF
TRBJ2-5 TRBV29-1 - TRBD2 TGCAGCGCTGGGACTAGCGTCGAGACCCAGTACTTC CSAGTSVETQYF
TRBJ2-5 TRBV15 - TRBD2 TGTGCCACCAGCAGAGGCGGGGGACAAGAGACCCAGTACTTC CATSRGGGQETQYF
TRBJ2-5 TRBV4-3 - TRBD1 TGCGCCAGCAGCCACCGACAGGGGCCGGGGGAGACCCAGTACTTC CASSHRQGPGETQYF
TRBJ2-1 TRBV11-2 - - TGTGCCAGCAGCTTTTTCCCCCTAGGGAGCTCCTACAATGAGCAGTTCTTC CASSFFPLGSSYNEQFF
TRBJ2-1 TRBV30 many - TGTGCCTGGAGTCTAGCGGTAGGGGGTGAGCAGTTCTTC CAWSLAVGGEQFF
TRBJ1-5 TRBV27 few - TGTGCCAGCAGTTCCCTCCCACGGAATCAGCCCCAGCATTTT CASSSLPRNQPQHF
TRBJ2-3 TRBV7-9 - TRBD2 TGTGCCAGCAGCCAAGGACTAGCAAAGGGTACGCAGTATTTT CASSQGLAKGTQYF
TRBJ2-1 TRBV6-4 once - TGTGCCAGCAGTGAGTTGGGTCTAGCCAACAATGAGCAGTTCTTC CASSELGLANNEQFF
TRBJ2-5 TRBV28 - - TGTGCCAGCAGGGGCACGGGAGTCGGGGAGACCCAGTACTTC CASRGTGVGETQYF
TRBJ1-5 TRBV19 - TRBD1 TGTGCCAGTAGTATAGTGTCCGGGACAGGGTCCAGCAATCAGCCCCAGCATTTT CASSIVSGTGSSNQPQHF
TRBJ2-1 TRBV11-2 - TRBD2 TGTGCCAGCAGCGCACCGGGACTAGCGGGATACAATGAGCAGTTCTTC CASSAPGLAGYNEQFF
TRBJ2-5 TRBV27 - TRBD1 TGTGCCAGCAGTTTAGGGACAGGGAGGGAAGAGACCCAGTACTTC CASSLGTGREETQYF
TRBJ2-5 TRBV9 - TRBD2 TGTGCCAGCAGCGTAGGTCGGACTAGCGGACCAGAGACCCAGTACTTC CASSVGRTSGPETQYF
TRBJ2-3 TRBV10-3 - TRBD2 TGTGCCATCAGGGCCCGGGGACTAGCGGGAGGGACTAGCACAGATACGCAGTATTTT CAIRARGLAGGTSTDTQYF
TRBJ2-3 TRBV15 - TRBD2 TGTGCCACCAGCATCTCAATCGGGGGGACAGATACGCAGTATTTT CATSISIGGTDTQYF
TRBJ1-2 TRBV7-6 once TRBD1 TGTGCCAGCAGCCGGGGACAGGGCCCCAACTATGGCTACACCTTC CASSRGQGPNYGYTF
TRBJ2-7 TRBV4-3 - - TGCGCCAGCAGCCAAGATCCCCCCTACGTCGGGAGCTCCTACGAGCAGTACTTC CASSQDPPYVGSSYEQYF
TRBJ2-7 TRBV19 - TRBD1 TGTGCCAGTAGTAATCGACAGGGGCAATTTTACGAGCAGTACTTC CASSNRQGQFYEQYF
TRBJ1-1 TRBV9 once - TGTGCCAGCACGGGGACTGGCCATTTGAACACTGAAGCTTTCTTT CASTGTGHLNTEAFF
TRBJ2-1 TRBV28 many TRBD2 TGTGCCAGCAGCAGACTAGCGGGTCACAATGAGCAGTTCTTC CASSRLAGHNEQFF
TRBJ2-2 TRBV18 - TRBD2 TGTGCCAGCTCATCCGGACTAGCGGGAAACACCGGGGAGCTGTTTTTT CASSSGLAGNTGELFF
TRBJ2-6 TRBV10-3 - TRBD1 TGTGCCATCAGTGAACTCACAGGGGCTGGGGCCAACGTCCTGACTTTC CAISELTGAGANVLTF
TRBJ1-1 TRBV6-6 - - TGTGCCAGCAGTTACTCGGCCGTGAACACTGAAGCTTTCTTT CASSYSAVNTEAFF
TRBJ1-5 TRBV27 - TRBD1 TGTGCCAGCAGTTTAGTCGCAGGGGGCGGGCAGCCCCAGCATTTT CASSLVAGGGQPQHF
TRBJ2-7 TRBV5-4 once TRBD2 TGTGCCAGCAGCTTGGCGGGAGGCCTCTCCTACGAGCAGTACTTC CASSLAGGLSYEQYF
TRBJ2-2 TRBV13 - - TGTGCCAGCAGCTTGGGGGCCAACACCGGGGAGCTGTTTTTT CASSLGANTGELFF
TRBJ2-1 TRBV4-2 - TRBD2 TGTGCCAGCAGCCCGAGCGGGAGTACTGACAATGAGCAGTTCTTC CASSPSGSTDNEQFF